The 15 T cell receptor beta chains below all came from one sample that was sequenced in a study of blood T cell repertoires in COVID-19 (dated by TCRdb to about 2020). The method behind the library was the immunoSEQ multiplex PCR assay. The immuneACCESS repertoire file appears here via TCRdb, limited to in-frame rearrangements. These files lack a portion of the clones; in checked studies, under half of the deficit traces to unresolved V genes, and the cause of the others is not known. The table for this sample lists roughly 400,000 clones; around 91% of them were counted only once. The ten largest make up more than 0.55% of the sample. The sequencing input was PBMCs or T cells enriched from blood (not recorded which). The receptors originated from a man between 18 and 29 years old who had recovered from COVID-19.

V usage is TRBV5-1 and J usage is TRBJ2-7; 7 bases match TRBD1. Germline CDR1 is SGHRS and CDR2 is YFSETQ. The CDR3 sequence is 15 residues long. The trim removed 7 bases at V and 0 bases at J, leaving 10 bases unmatched. The CDR3 region is CASRVGTEISYEQYF. The DNA for the CDR3 is TGCGCCAGCCGGGTCGGGACAGAGATCTCCTACGAGCAGTACTTC.

V gene TRBV15 combines with J gene TRBJ2-7, with D unresolved. CDR1 and CDR2 from the germline V gene are LNHNV and YYDKDF (reference sequence). Trimming shortened V by 0 bases and J by 3 bases, and 6 bases separated the two germline ends. The CDR3 runs 13 residues. The CDR3: CATSRDFHYEQYF. The DNA for the CDR3 is TGTGCCACCAGCAGAGATTTCCACTACGAGCAGTACTTC.

The chain recombines TRBV29-1 with TRBJ2-3; 8 bases agree with TRBD1. The V and J ends lost 6 bases and 3 bases, in that order; junction bases with no gene match: 23. This CDR3 comprises 19 residues. Per germline, CDR1 SQVTM and CDR2 ANQGSEA. The CDR3 DNA is TGCAGCGTGGCGGGACAGGTGTTCCGTCGCGACGAACATACAGATACGCAGTATTTT. It yields the protein CSVAGQVFRRDEHTDTQYF.

The chain recombines TRBV19 with TRBJ1-1, with D possibly matching TRBD1 (6 bases). V gave up 6 bases and J gave up 5 bases, with 10 bases separating them. This CDR3 spans 12 amino acids. Germline values: CDR1 LNHDA, CDR2 SQIVND (reference sequence). CDR3 nucleotide sequence: TGTGCCAGTAGAAAGGGGGGGACTGAAGCTTTCTTT. This encodes CASRKGGTEAFF.

The rearrangement joins TRBV7-9 to TRBJ1-2; 10 positions agree with TRBD1. J gave up 8 bases and V 1 base, and 7 bases lay outside the gene matches. Germline V gene sequence: CDR1 SEHNR, CDR2 FQNEAQ (reference sequence). The CDR3 contains 15 residues. The CDR3 reads CASSLGGQGDRGYTF. The CDR3 DNA reads as TGTGCCAGCAGCTTAGGAGGACAGGGGGATAGAGGCTACACCTTC. Variable domain in full (rest from reference TRBV7-9 and TRBJ1-2): DTGVSQNPRHKITKRGQNVTFRCDPISEHNRLYWYRQTLGQGPEFLTYFQNEAQLEKSRLLSDRFSAERPKGSFSTLEIQRTEQGDSAMYLCASSLGGQGDRGYTFGSGTRLTVV.

V is TRBV28 and J is TRBJ2-3, with D tentatively TRBD2 (5 bases). Trimming removed 5 bases from V and 2 bases from J, with 14 bases in between. The CDR3 sequence is 15 residues long. The germline V gene has CDR1 MDHEN and CDR2 SYDVKM. CDR3 sequence reads: CASSLAAGSTDTQYF. CDR3 in DNA: TGTGCCAGCAGTCTTGCGGCGGGTTCCACAGATACGCAGTATTTT.

This chain uses TRBV5-4 with TRBJ1-1; TRBD1 is a possible D gene (5 bases). This CDR3 region has 15 residues. The V and J ends lost 3 bases and 1 base respectively, with 13 bases between them. Germline-derived CDR1 and CDR2 are SGHNT and YYREEE (reference sequence). CDR3 region: CASSSAGTSNTEAFF. The CDR3 nucleotides are TGTGCCAGCAGCTCGGCGGGGACTTCGAACACTGAAGCTTTCTTT.

This chain joins TRBV10-2 and TRBJ2-2, with D perhaps matching TRBD1 (5 bases). Germline values: CDR1 WSHSY, CDR2 SAAADI. The CDR3 spans 15 residues. With 6 bases removed from V and 5 bases from J, the gap between germline ends came to 16 bases. In DNA form, the CDR3 reads TGCGCCAGCAGAGCTCTAGGGGCGTGGACCGGGGAGCTGTTTTTT. It yields the protein CASRALGAWTGELFF.

V is TRBV6-6 and J is TRBJ1-1, with TRBD1 matching 7 bases. The germline gives CDR1 MNHNY, CDR2 SVGAGI (reference sequence). J lost 1 base, V lost 6 bases, and 11 bases had no gene match. CDR3 length: 16 amino acids. The CDR3 spells CASRRGQAEGNTEAFF. The CDR3 DNA reads as TGTGCCAGCAGACGAGGACAGGCGGAAGGGAACACTGAAGCTTTCTTT.

This chain connects TRBV24-1 to TRBJ1-2; D is unclear. CDR3 length: 13 residues. V shed 2 bases and J shed 8 bases, with 11 bases lying between them. Germline lookup yields CDR1 KGHDR and CDR2 SFDVKD. CDR3 DNA sequence: TGTGCCACCAGTGATTGGGCAGGAGGAGGCTACACCTTC. Translating gives CATSDWAGGGYTF.

The chain is built from TRBV28 and TRBJ1-6; 9 bases line up with TRBD1. The J segment lost 11 bases and the V segment lost 6 bases, leaving 11 bases of the junction unmatched. The CDR3 sequence is 15 residues long. From germline, CDR1 is MDHEN and CDR2 SYDVKM. The CDR3 loop is CASSFATGGTAPLHF. In DNA form, the CDR3 reads TGTGCCAGCAGCTTCGCGACAGGGGGAACGGCACCCCTCCACTTT. Full variable domain (outside the CDR3, taken from reference TRBV28 and TRBJ1-6): DVKVTQSSRYLVKRTGEKVFLECVQDMDHENMFWYRQDPGLGLRLIYFSYDVKMKEKGDIPEGYSVSREKKERFSLILESASTNQTSMYLCASSFATGGTAPLHFGNGTRLTVT.

The chain recombines TRBV2 with TRBJ2-3, with TRBD1 matching over 9 bases. J was trimmed by 4 bases and V by 6 bases; bases with no gene match: 20. The CDR3 sequence is 19 residues long. Germline assignment: CDR1 SNHLY and CDR2 FYNNEI. The CDR3 region is CASRGPHLSRDRASDTQYF. The CDR3 bases are TGTGCCAGCAGGGGGCCCCACTTGTCCAGGGACAGGGCCTCAGATACGCAGTATTTT.

The chain combines TRBV4-2 with TRBJ2-7; 7 nucleotides agree with TRBD2. This CDR3 comprises 15 residues. CDR1 and CDR2 from the germline V gene are LGHNA and YNFKEQ. V dropped 2 bases and J dropped 10; count of bases not matched to a gene: 14. The CDR3, as DNA: TGTGCCAGCAGCCAACAGTGGGGGGAGGGGCGCGGCCAGTACTTC. The encoded protein is CASSQQWGEGRGQYF.

The chain has TRBV11-2 and TRBJ2-5; the D is unclear. Trimming took off 0 bases at V and 10 bases at J, with 9 bases between the two ends. In germline, CDR1 is SGHAT, CDR2 FQNNGV. The CDR3 loop spans 12 amino acids. The CDR3 is CASSLDVSNQYF. The CDR3 region has the DNA TGTGCCAGCAGCTTAGATGTAAGCAACCAGTACTTC.

This sequence joins TRBV19 and TRBJ1-5, with 8 bases lining up with TRBD1. After removal of 5 bases from V and 0 bases from J, the junction contained 6 bases not matched to a gene. The CDR3 is made up of 16 amino acids. The germline CDR1 and CDR2 sequences are LNHDA and SQIVND (reference sequence). Written as DNA, the CDR3 is TGTGCCAGTAGTCCGCGGACAGGGCTTAGCAATCAGCCCCAGCATTTT. Its translation is CASSPRTGLSNQPQHF.